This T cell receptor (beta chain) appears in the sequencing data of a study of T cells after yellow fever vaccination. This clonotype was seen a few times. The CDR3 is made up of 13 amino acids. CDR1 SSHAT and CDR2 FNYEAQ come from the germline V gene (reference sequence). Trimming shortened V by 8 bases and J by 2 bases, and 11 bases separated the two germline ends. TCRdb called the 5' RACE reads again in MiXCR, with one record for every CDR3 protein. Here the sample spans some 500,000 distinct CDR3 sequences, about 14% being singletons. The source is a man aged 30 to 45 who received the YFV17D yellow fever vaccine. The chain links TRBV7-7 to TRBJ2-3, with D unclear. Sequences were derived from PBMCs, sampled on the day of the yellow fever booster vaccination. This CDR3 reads CASALATTDTQYF. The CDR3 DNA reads TGTGCCAGCGCGCTGGCGACCACAGATACGCAGTATTTT.